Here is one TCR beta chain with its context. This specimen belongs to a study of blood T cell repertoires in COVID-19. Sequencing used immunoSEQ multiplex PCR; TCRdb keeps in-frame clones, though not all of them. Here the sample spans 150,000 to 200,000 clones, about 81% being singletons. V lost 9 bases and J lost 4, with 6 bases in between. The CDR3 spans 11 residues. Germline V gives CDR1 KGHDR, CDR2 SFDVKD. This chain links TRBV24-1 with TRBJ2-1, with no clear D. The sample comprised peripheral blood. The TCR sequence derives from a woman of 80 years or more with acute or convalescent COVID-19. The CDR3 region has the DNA TGTGCCACCGGGCCGTACAATGAGCAGTTCTTC. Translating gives CATGPYNEQFF.